This record covers a single TCR beta chain. Antigen specificity is unknown. The entry originates in a study of radiation and T cells in renal cell carcinoma. Study-wide points: Top tumor clonotypes rose in blood 2 weeks post-radiation, then contracted. Pretreatment tumor biopsies were lacking, so baseline clonotypes are unknown.

Time point reported: baseline pretreatment blood. Treatment defined: 15 Gy SBRT to primary tumor, nephrectomy 4 weeks later. Sequenced by immunoSEQ multiplex PCR; TCRdb stores in-frame clones only, minus some. The sample contains approximately 90,000 clones, 86% of which appear only once. With 6 bases removed from V and 8 bases from J, the gap between germline ends came to 22 bases. Germline V gives CDR1 KGHSH, CDR2 LQKENI. The CDR3 is 16 residues long. The genes are TRBV18 and TRBJ2-2, with a tentative D call TRBD1 (6 bases). The input for sequencing was blood, taken from a patient whose treatment included radiotherapy and nephrectomy. The source of this sequence is a man aged 50 or older with renal cell carcinoma. The chain's CDR3 is CASSANRDTLYGELFF. The CDR3 region has the DNA TGTGCCAGCTCTGCAAACCGGGACACCCTCTATGGGGAGCTGTTTTTT.